This passage covers 30 T cell receptor beta chains from one sample sequenced in a study of cytomegalovirus exposure and HLA in healthy donors. The method was immunoSEQ multiplex PCR; TCRdb's version includes in-frame clones alone and lacks a portion of them. The data contain about 160,000 clones, roughly 83% of them singletons. Sequenced: PBMCs. The receptors were gathered from a man aged 30 to 39 in good health and CMV-seropositive.

V and J are TRBV4-3 and TRBJ1-2, with TRBD1 as a possible D gene (6 bases). This CDR3 is built from 15 residues. Trimming removed 0 bases from V and 7 bases from J, with 15 bases in between. The germline CDR1 and CDR2 sequences are LGHNA and YSLEER. The chain's CDR3 is CASSQEGQGIRGYTF. The CDR3 bases are TGCGCCAGCAGCCAAGAAGGGCAGGGGATACGTGGCTACACCTTC.

This clone was seen once. The rearrangement uses TRBV6-4 and TRBJ1-2; D is possibly TRBD1 (6 bases). In germline, CDR1 is MRHNA, CDR2 SNTAGT. The CDR3 loop spans 13 amino acids. The V gene lost 6 bases and the J gene lost 6 bases, with 14 bases spanning the gap. CDR3 nucleotides: TGTGCCAGCAGCCCACAGGGAACGGATGGCTACACCTTC. Translated: CASSPQGTDGYTF.

V usage is TRBV11-2 and J usage is TRBJ2-3; 13 bases match TRBD2. With V trimmed by 1 base and J by 3 bases, 4 bases remained unmatched. CDR1 and CDR2 (germline): SGHAT, FQNNGV. The CDR3 is 17 amino acids. In DNA form, the CDR3 reads TGTGCCAGCAGCTTAGCGACTAGCGGGGGGCTTACAGATACGCAGTATTTT. Translation gives CASSLATSGGLTDTQYF.

The gene calls are TRBV28 and TRBJ1-2, with TRBD1 matching over 9 bases. J gave up 4 bases and V 3 bases, and 9 bases lay outside the gene matches. This CDR3 is built from 16 residues. Germline V lookup: CDR1 MDHEN, CDR2 SYDVKM. The CDR3 coding sequence is TGTGCCAGCAGTTTGGGGACAGGGACGGAGACCTATGGCTACACCTTC. Its protein product is CASSLGTGTETYGYTF.

The V and J genes are TRBV11-3 and TRBJ2-1, with no clear D. CDR3 size: 14 residues. CDR1 is SGHNT, CDR2 YENEEA, per germline. Trimming took off 6 bases at V and 0 bases at J, with 9 bases between the two ends. The CDR3 loop reads CASSSGGSYNEQFF. The CDR3 DNA follows: TGTGCCAGCAGTTCCGGCGGCTCCTACAATGAGCAGTTCTTC.

The chain joins TRBV28 to TRBJ2-6, with D perhaps TRBD2 (5 bases). Trimming left V 7 bases short and J 0 bases short, with 16 bases between. Germline CDR1 and CDR2: MDHEN and SYDVKM. The CDR3 loop spans 17 amino acids. CDR3 protein: CASTPPRGSSGANVLTF. The CDR3 nucleotides are TGTGCCAGCACTCCTCCTCGGGGTAGCTCTGGGGCCAACGTCCTGACTTTC. Combining the CDR3 with reference TRBV28 and TRBJ2-6 gives the whole variable domain DVKVTQSSRYLVKRTGEKVFLECVQDMDHENMFWYRQDPGLGLRLIYFSYDVKMKEKGDIPEGYSVSREKKERFSLILESASTNQTSMYLCASTPPRGSSGANVLTFGAGSRLTVL.

The chain couples TRBV29-1 to TRBJ2-1; 7 nucleotides align to TRBD1. The CDR3 has 16 amino acids. Germline CDR1 is SQVTM and CDR2 is ANQGSEA. V shed 4 bases and J 0 bases; nucleotides not matched to a gene: 9. The CDR3 DNA follows: TGCAGCGTTGCGCCAGGGGGTCTCATCTCCTACAATGAGCAGTTCTTC. Translating it yields CSVAPGGLISYNEQFF.

The chain has TRBV4-3 and TRBJ1-3; D unclear. V shed 0 bases and J shed 8 bases, with 14 bases lying between them. Germline V gene lookup returns CDR1 LGHNA and CDR2 YSLEER. The length of the CDR3 is 15 residues. CDR3 residues: CASSQDRRVGDTIYF. DNA for the CDR3: TGCGCCAGCAGCCAAGATAGAAGGGTCGGGGACACCATATATTTT.

The rearrangement uses TRBV11-2 and TRBJ1-5; TRBD1 aligns across 8 bases. Germline V lookup: CDR1 SGHAT, CDR2 FQNNGV. The CDR3 spans 15 residues. J gave up 5 bases and V 2 bases, and 5 bases lay outside the gene matches. The CDR3 here is CASSLNRGRDQPQHF. The CDR3, as DNA: TGTGCCAGCAGCTTAAACAGGGGGAGGGATCAGCCCCAGCATTTT.

CDR3 nucleotide sequence: TGTGCCAGCAGCCACCGGGACAGGGTTAAAGAGGGGGAACCCCTCCACTTT. Protein: CASSHRDRVKEGEPLHF. The chain has TRBV7-9 and TRBJ1-6; 9 bases are shared with TRBD1. The CDR3 sequence is 17 residues long. Trimming took 5 bases from V and 12 from J; bases not matched to a gene: 17. Germline CDR1 SEHNR, CDR2 FQNEAQ (reference sequence).

The genes are TRBV6-6 and TRBJ2-2, with a weak D call TRBD1 (6 bases). V gave up 2 bases and J gave up 2 bases, with 12 bases separating them. Germline V gene data show CDR1 as MNHNY and CDR2 as SVGAGI (reference sequence). CDR3 length equals 16 residues. CDR3 region: CASSYHGDTNTGELFF. The DNA for the CDR3 is TGTGCCAGCAGTTACCACGGGGACACAAACACCGGGGAGCTGTTTTTT.

This chain uses TRBV6-1 with TRBJ1-5; perhaps TRBD1 as D (5 bases). The CDR3 sequence is 13 residues long. The germline V gene has CDR1 MNHNS and CDR2 SASEGT. V was clipped by 10 bases and J by 5 bases, with 15 bases between them. The CDR3, as DNA: TGTGCCACCCGGTGGCAGGGTGATCAGCCCCAGCATTTT. As protein: CATRWQGDQPQHF.

V gene TRBV11-2 combines with J gene TRBJ2-2; D gene ambiguous. The CDR3 covers 14 residues. CDR1 SGHAT and CDR2 FQNNGV come from the germline V gene. V gave up 3 bases and J gave up 2 bases, with 7 bases separating them. CDR3 coding DNA: TGTGCCAGCAGCTTCAATCAAAACACCGGGGAGCTGTTTTTT. Amino acids: CASSFNQNTGELFF.

The CDR3 sequence: CSAQTGDQPQHF. CDR3 in DNA: TGCAGCGCCCAGACGGGGGATCAGCCCCAGCATTTT. The chain couples TRBV29-1 to TRBJ1-5, with TRBD1 as a possible D gene (5 bases). Trimming took 7 bases from V and 5 from J, leaving 12 bases between them. The CDR3 consists of 12 residues. Germline lookup yields CDR1 SQVTM and CDR2 ANQGSEA.

CDR3 bases: TGTGCCAGCAGTGAAGCTAGGGGGCTGAGCACAGATACGCAGTATTTT. It translates to CASSEARGLSTDTQYF. The gene calls are TRBV6-1 and TRBJ2-3; 7 bases are shared with TRBD1. Per germline, CDR1 MNHNS and CDR2 SASEGT. The ends lost 0 bases at V and 0 bases at J; junction bases unmatched: 3. This CDR3 is built from 16 residues.

The gene calls are TRBV11-2 and TRBJ1-1; tentative D call: TRBD1 (6 bases). The CDR3 sequence is 16 residues long. With 2 bases removed from V and 12 bases from J, the gap between germline ends came to 25 bases. Looked up from germline, CDR1 is SGHAT and CDR2 is FQNNGV. The CDR3 sequence is CASSLLSIYKGVGTFF. The CDR3 bases are TGTGCCAGCAGCTTACTCTCCATCTATAAGGGGGTTGGGACTTTCTTT.

The rearrangement uses TRBV27 and TRBJ2-2, with 7 positions matching TRBD1. Losses at the gene ends were 3 bases for V and 5 bases for J; bases not matched to a gene: 9. CDR3 length: 16 amino acids. Germline V gene data show CDR1 as MNHEY and CDR2 as SMNVEV (reference sequence). CDR3 in amino acids: CASSFAQGPWTGELFF. The CDR3 bases are TGTGCCAGCAGTTTCGCACAGGGGCCGTGGACCGGGGAGCTGTTTTTT.

This rearrangement joins TRBV5-5 to TRBJ2-3, with TRBD2 as a possible D gene (5 bases). Trimming removed 3 bases at V and 3 bases at J, with 11 bases between. The CDR3 has 14 amino acids. The germline CDR1 and CDR2 sequences are SGHKS and YYEKEE (reference sequence). This CDR3 reads CASSSTGETDTQYF. For the CDR3, the DNA is TGTGCCAGCAGCTCCACCGGGGAAACAGATACGCAGTATTTT.

This chain uses TRBV29-1 with TRBJ2-7; D is unresolved. Germline V lookup: CDR1 SQVTM, CDR2 ANQGSEA. CDR3 size: 12 residues. The germline V and J ends were trimmed by 6 bases and 0 bases, with 9 bases remaining between them. The CDR3 DNA follows: TGCAGCGTGTTGGCCAGCTCCTACGAGCAGTACTTC. Protein product: CSVLASSYEQYF.

The rearrangement joins TRBV6-5 to TRBJ1-4, with D possibly matching TRBD1 (5 bases). Trimming removed 4 bases at V and 4 bases at J, with 10 bases between. CDR1 MNHEY and CDR2 SVGAGI come from the germline V gene. The CDR3 length is 14 residues. This CDR3 reads CASSLGLLNEKLFF. The CDR3 DNA reads TGTGCCAGCAGTTTGGGACTGCTTAATGAAAAACTGTTTTTT.

V is TRBV10-2 and J is TRBJ2-1; 14 bases are shared with TRBD2. Germline CDR1 reads WSHSY; CDR2 reads SAAADI. This CDR3 contains 18 residues. Germline trimming cut 6 bases from V and 1 base from J; bases unmatched to any gene: 8. The CDR3 reads CASSMTSGGAGSYNEQFF. The DNA for the CDR3 is TGCGCCAGCAGCATGACTAGCGGGGGGGCTGGATCCTACAATGAGCAGTTCTTC.

J is TRBJ2-5 and V is TRBV6-1; 8 bases map to TRBD2. The CDR3 length is 14 residues. Germline V gives CDR1 MNHNS, CDR2 SASEGT. Trimming at V came to 7 bases and at J to 0 bases, leaving 4 bases not matched to a gene. CDR3 sequence reads: CASNPGGNQETQYF. The CDR3 bases are TGTGCCAGCAATCCGGGGGGGAACCAAGAGACCCAGTACTTC.

This clone showed up just a few times. The rearrangement joins TRBV7-3 to TRBJ1-1; 9 bases map to TRBD1. V gave up 3 bases and J gave up 11 bases; unmatched junction bases: 16. CDR1 and CDR2 (germline): SGHTA, FQGTGA. The CDR3 contains 16 residues. The CDR3 DNA reads TGTGCCAGCAGCTTCGGGGATCAGGGACAGGGCGTTAGGGCTTTCTTT. Translation: CASSFGDQGQGVRAFF.

V is TRBV5-1 and J is TRBJ2-5; 8 bases agree with TRBD2. This CDR3 region has 20 residues. Germline loops: CDR1 SGHRS, CDR2 YFSETQ. The J segment lost 4 bases and the V segment lost 4 bases, leaving 24 bases of the junction unmatched. The CDR3 DNA follows: TGCGCCAGCAGCCCCAAACCCGCACTAGCTGCCGGGAGGGGGACAGAGACCCAGTACTTC. This sequence encodes CASSPKPALAAGRGTETQYF.

This chain uses TRBV10-1 with TRBJ2-1; weak D call: TRBD2 (5 bases). Germline V lookup: CDR1 WNHNN, CDR2 SYGVQD (reference sequence). The CDR3 extends over 10 amino acids. The ends were cut back, 10 bases at V and 9 bases at J, with 10 bases in the middle. CDR3 sequence: CATRRGEQFF. The CDR3 coding sequence is TGCGCCACCCGCCGGGGTGAGCAGTTCTTC.

This clone was observed a few times. The chain is built from TRBV11-2 and TRBJ2-7; a weak D match, TRBD1 (7 bases). Between the trimmed V and J ends, which lost 4 bases and 0 bases, there was a span of 19 bases. The CDR3 is made up of 17 amino acids. CDR1 SGHAT and CDR2 FQNNGV come from the germline V gene. The CDR3 here is CASSWSGGGYSSYEQYF. CDR3 coding DNA: TGTGCCAGCAGCTGGTCTGGAGGGGGCTACAGCTCCTACGAGCAGTACTTC.

The rearrangement uses TRBV7-9 and TRBJ1-2, with 9 positions matching TRBD1. The CDR3 loop spans 16 amino acids. From germline, CDR1 is SEHNR and CDR2 FQNEAQ (reference sequence). V dropped 5 bases and J dropped 1; count of bases not matched to a gene: 8. CDR3 in amino acids: CASSPGWGQGNYGYTF. The CDR3 nucleotides are TGTGCCAGCAGCCCCGGTTGGGGACAGGGTAACTATGGCTACACCTTC.

The rearrangement links TRBV6-1 to TRBJ1-2; unclear D gene. V lost 0 bases and J lost 5, with 4 bases in between. Germline values: CDR1 MNHNS, CDR2 SASEGT. The CDR3 covers 12 residues. CDR3 sequence (DNA): TGTGCCAGCAGTGAAGCCGGTTATGGCTACACCTTC. Protein: CASSEAGYGYTF.

The chain carries TRBV6-1 and TRBJ2-3, with TRBD2 matching over 8 bases. Losses at the gene ends were 0 bases for V and 4 bases for J; bases not matched to a gene: 6. Looked up from germline, CDR1 is MNHNS and CDR2 is SASEGT. The CDR3 length is 16 residues. CDR3 amino acids: CASSEALAGGPDTQYF. CDR3 sequence (DNA): TGTGCCAGCAGTGAAGCGCTTGCGGGGGGCCCAGATACGCAGTATTTT.

This chain connects TRBV10-1 to TRBJ1-1, with D perhaps matching TRBD1 (6 bases). CDR1 is WNHNN and CDR2 is SYGVQD in the germline V gene (reference sequence). Trimming removed 6 bases at V and 3 bases at J, with 17 bases between. CDR3 size: 15 residues. The CDR3 DNA follows: TGCGCCAGCAGATACAGGGCCCTGGGGGACACTGAAGCTTTCTTT. It translates to CASRYRALGDTEAFF.